Each of the 3 T cell receptor beta chains below was sequenced from the same sample in a study of CD8 T cells in ankylosing spondylitis. MiXCR, applied by TCRdb to the 5' RACE reads, yields one record per CDR3 protein. This table holds roughly 42,000 distinct CDR3 sequences, roughly 2.5% found once. The material sequenced was blood, either unsorted or a sorted T cell fraction (not recorded which). The receptors stem from a male donor with ankylosing spondylitis or in good health (not recorded which).

This clonotype occurred many times. This chain uses TRBV9 with TRBJ2-3, with D unclear. Germline values: CDR1 SGDLS, CDR2 YYNGEE. V lost 4 bases and J lost 2, with 11 bases in between. The CDR3 is 14 amino acids. The CDR3 is CASSPLIDTDTQYF. CDR3 coding DNA: TGTGCCAGCAGCCCGCTGATAGACACAGATACGCAGTATTTT. The variable domain in full, completed from reference TRBV9 and TRBJ2-3, reads DSGVTQTPKHLITATGQRVTLRCSPRSGDLSVYWYQQSLDQGLQFLIQYYNGEERAKGNILERFSAQQFPDLHSELNLSSLELGDSALYFCASSPLIDTDTQYFGPGTRLTVL.

This clonotype showed up many times. The chain joins TRBV9 to TRBJ2-2, with a weak D call TRBD1 (5 bases). The CDR3 sequence is 15 residues long. Germline V CDR1 and CDR2: SGDLS, YYNGEE. Trimming took off 1 base at V and 6 bases at J, with 13 bases between the two ends. CDR3 sequence reads: CASSVSGIEAGELFF. The CDR3 DNA reads TGTGCCAGCAGCGTATCAGGGATCGAGGCCGGGGAGCTGTTTTTT.

This clonotype was recorded at least ten times. The chain employs TRBV9 and TRBJ2-7; no definite D call. This CDR3 region has 12 residues. Germline CDR1 reads SGDLS; CDR2 reads YYNGEE. V was clipped by 3 bases and J by 0 bases, with 4 bases between them. CDR3 coding DNA: TGTGCCAGCAGCGGGAGCTCCTACGAGCAGTACTTC. Translation gives CASSGSSYEQYF.